These T cell receptor beta chains were read from a single sample in a study of OX40 agonist ivuxolimab in advanced cancers. Profiled with immunoSEQ multiplex PCR; TCRdb holds only in-frame clones, not every one. The data show about 55,000 clones, with around 77% seen just once and about 6% held by the top ten. The material was CD4+ or CD8+ T cells sorted from blood, obtained in a trial of the OX40 agonist ivuxolimab. Receptors originate from an adult with an advanced solid tumor such as melanoma, head and neck, liver or kidney cancer. Each CDR3 is given with its conserved first and last residue. A D gene is named only where the DNA matches it firmly. Expanded clones are given a class, and other clones once, few, many or no size at all.

v_gene	abundance	j_gene	d_gene	CDR3aa	CDR3nt
TRBV6-6	NA	TRBJ1-1	NA	CASSYYGRVNTEAFF	TGTGCCAGCAGTTACTACGGCAGGGTGAACACTGAAGCTTTCTTT
TRBV29-1	NA	TRBJ1-1	NA	CSVAHTMNTEAFF	TGCAGCGTCGCTCATACCATGAACACTGAAGCTTTCTTT
TRBV7-2	NA	TRBJ2-1	TRBD2	CASSLARAGGDSEQFF	TGTGCCAGCAGCTTAGCCAGAGCGGGGGGGGACTCTGAGCAGTTCTTC
TRBV2	NA	TRBJ2-7	NA	CASSDVGRPWEQYF	TGTGCCAGCAGTGACGTGGGTAGGCCATGGGAGCAGTACTTC
TRBV5-1	NA	TRBJ1-1	NA	CASRFTGPNTEAFF	TGCGCCAGCAGATTTACAGGGCCGAACACTGAAGCTTTCTTT
TRBV7-6	few	TRBJ2-2	TRBD1	CASSPPTGYFGELFF	TGTGCCAGCAGCCCCCCGACAGGGTATTTCGGGGAGCTGTTTTTT
TRBV4-2	NA	TRBJ2-4	NA	CASSQGTRRNIQYF	TGTGCCAGCAGCCAGGGAACGCGTCGAAACATTCAGTACTTC
TRBV28	NA	TRBJ1-1	NA	CASSSGSETENTEAFF	TGTGCCAGCTCATCGGGTTCAGAAACAGAGAACACTGAAGCTTTCTTT
TRBV28	NA	TRBJ1-2	NA	CASSQSFGGYGYTF	TGTGCCAGCAGTCAATCGTTCGGGGGGTATGGCTACACCTTC
TRBV28	NA	TRBJ1-5	TRBD1	CASSFGGQNNQPQHF	TGTGCCAGCAGTTTCGGGGGACAGAACAATCAGCCCCAGCATTTT